This T cell receptor beta chain emerged from a study of CD8+CD57+ T cells in acquired aplastic anemia. Study summary: The mean DNA yield obtained from sorted CD4+ and CD8+ cells came to 3.2 ug.

For this clonotype: The antigen remains unidentified.

Findings of the study overall: Comparison of patients with controls identified almost 30 shared CD8+ CDR3 sequences. Any difference that existed in CD8+ Simpson's diversity between patients and controls was not significant.

CDR3 and TCR beta VDJ profiling relied on a genomic DNA template. Using its own MiXCR run on the reads, TCRdb lists one record per CDR3 protein. The data show hundreds of thousands of distinct CDR3 sequences, with 45% to 70% seen just once and roughly 8% held by the top ten. This CDR3 has 15 amino acids. Germline V gene data show CDR1 as ENHRY and CDR2 as SYGVKD. V lost 10 bases and J 3 bases, leaving 16 bases between the germline ends. This sequence originates from a human donor with severe aplastic anemia or a healthy control (not recorded which). Sequencing input: sorted CD4+, CD8+, or CD8+CD57+ T cells (not recorded which) from PBMCs. The chain recombines TRBV10-3 with TRBJ1-6; D unresolved. CDR3 sequence: CASRTQTLYNSPLHF. As DNA, the CDR3 is TGTGCCAGTAGAACACAGACTCTCTATAATTCACCCCTCCACTTT.